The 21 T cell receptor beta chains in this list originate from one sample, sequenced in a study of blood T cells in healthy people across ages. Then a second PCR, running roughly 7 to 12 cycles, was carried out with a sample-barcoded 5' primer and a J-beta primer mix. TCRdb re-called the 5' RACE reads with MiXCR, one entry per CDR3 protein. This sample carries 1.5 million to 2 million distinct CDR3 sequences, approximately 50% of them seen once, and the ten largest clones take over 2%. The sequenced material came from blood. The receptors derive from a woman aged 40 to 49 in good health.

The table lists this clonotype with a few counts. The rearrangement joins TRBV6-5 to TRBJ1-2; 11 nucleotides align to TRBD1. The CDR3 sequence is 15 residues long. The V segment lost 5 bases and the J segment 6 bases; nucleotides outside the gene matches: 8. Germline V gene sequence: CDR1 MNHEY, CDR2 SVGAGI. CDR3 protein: CASSPGQGARDGYTF. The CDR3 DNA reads TGTGCCAGCAGTCCAGGACAGGGGGCGAGGGATGGCTACACCTTC.

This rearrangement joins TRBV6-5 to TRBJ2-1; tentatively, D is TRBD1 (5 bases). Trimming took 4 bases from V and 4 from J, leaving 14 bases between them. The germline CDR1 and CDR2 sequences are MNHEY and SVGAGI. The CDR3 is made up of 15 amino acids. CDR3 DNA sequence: TGTGCCAGCAGTTTTGAAAGGGGTTGGTACAATGAGCAGTTCTTC. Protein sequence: CASSFERGWYNEQFF.

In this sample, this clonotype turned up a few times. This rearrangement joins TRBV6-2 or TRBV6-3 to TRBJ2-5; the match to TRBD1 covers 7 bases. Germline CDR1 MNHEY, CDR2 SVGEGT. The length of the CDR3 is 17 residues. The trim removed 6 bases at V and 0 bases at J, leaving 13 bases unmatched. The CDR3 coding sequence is TGTGCCAGCAGCTACATAATCGGGACAGCTTACCAAGAGACCCAGTACTTC. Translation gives CASSYIIGTAYQETQYF.

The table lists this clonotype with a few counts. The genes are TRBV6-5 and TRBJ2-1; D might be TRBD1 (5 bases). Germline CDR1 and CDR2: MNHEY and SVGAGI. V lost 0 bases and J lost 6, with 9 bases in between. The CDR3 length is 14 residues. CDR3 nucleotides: TGTGCCAGCAGTTACTCGACTGACAGCAATGAGCAGTTCTTC. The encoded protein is CASSYSTDSNEQFF.

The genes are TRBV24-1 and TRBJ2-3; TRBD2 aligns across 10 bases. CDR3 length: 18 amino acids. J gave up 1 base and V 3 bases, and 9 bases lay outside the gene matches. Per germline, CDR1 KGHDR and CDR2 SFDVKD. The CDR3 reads CATSDPDGGLAGTDTQYF. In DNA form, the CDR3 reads TGTGCCACCAGTGATCCCGACGGAGGACTAGCGGGCACAGATACGCAGTATTTT.

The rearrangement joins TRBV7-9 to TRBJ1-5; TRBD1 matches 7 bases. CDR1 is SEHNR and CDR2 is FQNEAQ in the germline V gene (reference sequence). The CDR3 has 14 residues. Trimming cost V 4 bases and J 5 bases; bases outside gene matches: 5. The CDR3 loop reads CASSSDRDYQPQHF. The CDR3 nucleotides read TGTGCCAGCAGCTCCGACAGGGATTATCAGCCCCAGCATTTT.

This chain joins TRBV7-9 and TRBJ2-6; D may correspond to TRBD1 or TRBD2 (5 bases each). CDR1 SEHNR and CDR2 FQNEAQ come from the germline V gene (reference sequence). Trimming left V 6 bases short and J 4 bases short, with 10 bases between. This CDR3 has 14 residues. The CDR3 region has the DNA TGTGCCAGCAGGTTGGGGACGGGGGCCAACGTCCTGACTTTC. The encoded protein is CASRLGTGANVLTF.

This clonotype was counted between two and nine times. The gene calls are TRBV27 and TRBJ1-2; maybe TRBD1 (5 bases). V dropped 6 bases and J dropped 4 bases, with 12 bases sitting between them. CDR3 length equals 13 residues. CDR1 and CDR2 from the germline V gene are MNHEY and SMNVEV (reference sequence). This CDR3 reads CASSGEGLYGYTF. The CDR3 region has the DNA TGTGCCAGCAGCGGAGAGGGACTCTATGGCTACACCTTC.

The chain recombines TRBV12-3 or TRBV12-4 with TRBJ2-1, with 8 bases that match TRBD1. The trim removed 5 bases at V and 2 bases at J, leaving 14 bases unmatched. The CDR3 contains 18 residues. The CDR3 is CASSTILPTGEAYNEQFF. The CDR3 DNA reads TGTGCCAGCAGTACGATATTGCCGACAGGGGAGGCCTACAATGAGCAGTTCTTC.

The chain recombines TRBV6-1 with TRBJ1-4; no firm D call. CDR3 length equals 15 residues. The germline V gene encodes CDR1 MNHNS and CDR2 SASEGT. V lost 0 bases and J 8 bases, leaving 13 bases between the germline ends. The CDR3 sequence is CASSEAPGIREKLFF. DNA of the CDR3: TGTGCCAGCAGTGAAGCCCCAGGAATAAGAGAAAAACTGTTTTTT.

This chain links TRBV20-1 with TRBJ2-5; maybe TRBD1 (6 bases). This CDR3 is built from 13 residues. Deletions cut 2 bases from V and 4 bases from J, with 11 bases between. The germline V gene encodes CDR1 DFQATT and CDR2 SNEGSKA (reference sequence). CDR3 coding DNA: TGCAGTGCTAGATCGGGACACGGAGAGACCCAGTACTTC. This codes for CSARSGHGETQYF.

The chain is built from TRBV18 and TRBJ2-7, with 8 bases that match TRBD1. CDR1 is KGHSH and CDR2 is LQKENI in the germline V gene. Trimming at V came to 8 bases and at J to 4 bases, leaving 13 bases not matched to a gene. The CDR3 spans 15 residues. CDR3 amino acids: CASATQAGGLYEQYF. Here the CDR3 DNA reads TGTGCCAGCGCAACCCAGGCAGGGGGCTTGTACGAGCAGTACTTC.

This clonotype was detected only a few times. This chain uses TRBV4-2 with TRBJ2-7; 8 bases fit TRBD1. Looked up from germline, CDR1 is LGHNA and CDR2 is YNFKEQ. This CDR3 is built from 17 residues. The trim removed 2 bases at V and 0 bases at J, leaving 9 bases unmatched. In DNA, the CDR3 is TGTGCCAGCAGCCAAAACCCGCAGGGGGCTAGCTCCTACGAGCAGTACTTC. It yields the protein CASSQNPQGASSYEQYF.

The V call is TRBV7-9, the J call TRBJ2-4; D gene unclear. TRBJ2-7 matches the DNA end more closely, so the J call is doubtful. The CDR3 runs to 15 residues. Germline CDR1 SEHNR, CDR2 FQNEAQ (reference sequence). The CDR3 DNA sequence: TGTGCCAGCAGCTCACAAGTTGAAACCTCCTACGAGCAGTACTTC. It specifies CASSSQVETSYEQYF.

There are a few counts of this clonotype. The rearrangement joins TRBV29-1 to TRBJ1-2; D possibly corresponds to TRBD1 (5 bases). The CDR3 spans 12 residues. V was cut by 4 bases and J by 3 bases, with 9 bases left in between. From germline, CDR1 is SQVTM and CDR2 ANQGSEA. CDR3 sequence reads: CSVVMGHYGYTF. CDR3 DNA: TGCAGCGTTGTAATGGGGCACTATGGCTACACCTTC.

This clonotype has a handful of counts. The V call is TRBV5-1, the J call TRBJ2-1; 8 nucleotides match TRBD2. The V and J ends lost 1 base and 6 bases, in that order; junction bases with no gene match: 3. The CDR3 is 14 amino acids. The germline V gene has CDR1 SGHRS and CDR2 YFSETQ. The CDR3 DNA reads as TGCGCCAGCAGCTTGTATCGGGGGGGCAATGAGCAGTTCTTC. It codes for CASSLYRGGNEQFF.

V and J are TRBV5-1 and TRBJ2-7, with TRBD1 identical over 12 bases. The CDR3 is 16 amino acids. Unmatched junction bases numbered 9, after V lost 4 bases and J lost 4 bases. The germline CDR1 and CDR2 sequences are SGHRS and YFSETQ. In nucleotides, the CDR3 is TGCGCCAGCAGCCCATACCGGGACAGGGGGCGTTACGAGCAGTACTTC. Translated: CASSPYRDRGRYEQYF.

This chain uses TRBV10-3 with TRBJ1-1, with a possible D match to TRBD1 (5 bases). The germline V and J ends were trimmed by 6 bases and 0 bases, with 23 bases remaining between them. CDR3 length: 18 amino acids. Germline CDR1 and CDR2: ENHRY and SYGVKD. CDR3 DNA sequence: TGTGCCATCAGCCCCCCACCAGGGTCCGGCAGGATGAACACTGAAGCTTTCTTT. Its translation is CAISPPPGSGRMNTEAFF.

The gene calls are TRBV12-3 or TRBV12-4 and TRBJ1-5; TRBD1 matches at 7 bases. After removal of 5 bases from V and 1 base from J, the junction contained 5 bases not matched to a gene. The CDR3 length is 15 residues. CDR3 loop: CASSVDRESNQPQHF. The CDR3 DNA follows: TGTGCCAGCAGTGTTGACAGGGAGAGCAATCAGCCCCAGCATTTT.

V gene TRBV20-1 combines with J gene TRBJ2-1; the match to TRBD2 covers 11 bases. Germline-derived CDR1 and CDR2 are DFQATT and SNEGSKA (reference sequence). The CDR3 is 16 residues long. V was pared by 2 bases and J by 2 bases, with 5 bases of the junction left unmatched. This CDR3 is CSARKLAGETYNEQFF. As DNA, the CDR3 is TGCAGTGCTAGAAAACTAGCGGGGGAAACCTACAATGAGCAGTTCTTC.

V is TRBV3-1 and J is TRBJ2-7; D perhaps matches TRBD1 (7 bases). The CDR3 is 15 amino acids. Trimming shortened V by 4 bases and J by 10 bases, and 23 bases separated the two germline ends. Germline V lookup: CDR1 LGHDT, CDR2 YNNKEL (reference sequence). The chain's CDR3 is CASSLWTRGDEIQYF. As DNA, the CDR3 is TGTGCCAGCAGCCTTTGGACCAGGGGGGACGAGATCCAGTACTTC.